This TCR beta chain came from a study of blood T cell repertoires in COVID-19. Study-wide background: Both acute and convalescent COVID-19 samples were obtained from the United States, Italy and Spain.

The protocol was immunoSEQ multiplex PCR, while the TCRdb copy is restricted to in-frame clones and leaves out a portion. This sample has fewer than 300,000 clones, with roughly 92% found just once. Germline V gene lookup returns CDR1 SGHNT and CDR2 YYREEE (reference sequence). The CDR3 covers 15 residues. The J segment lost 3 bases and the V segment lost 2 bases, leaving 2 bases of the junction unmatched. The receptor was derived from a woman aged 25 to 39 with COVID-19, enrolled during active disease. Material: peripheral blood. This sequence joins TRBV5-4 and TRBJ2-1, with 10 bases aligning to TRBD2. The CDR3 coding sequence is TGTGCCAGCAGCTTTCCTAGCGGGGGCTACAATGAGCAGTTCTTC. It is translated as CASSFPSGGYNEQFF.